A selection of T cell receptor beta chains follows, all from one sample in a study of cytomegalovirus exposure and HLA in healthy donors. Data came from immunoSEQ multiplex PCR; TCRdb stores just in-frame clones and leaves some out. The data contain about 130,000 clones, roughly 79% of them seen just once; the ten biggest clones take up 25% to 30%. The sample comprised PBMCs. The receptors here all came from a young man in good health and CMV-seropositive. CDR3s include the opening cysteine and the closing phenylalanine or tryptophan. A D gene is named only where the DNA matches it firmly. The size field is filled for only some rows; it gives once, few, many or a size class.

d_call j_call v_call cdr3_length clone_size cdr3_aa cdr3_nt
- TRBJ2-6 TRBV5-4 16 - CASSLDQGTGANVLTF TGTGCCAGCAGCTTGGACCAGGGAACCGGGGCCAACGTCCTGACTTTC
TRBD2 TRBJ2-3 TRBV7-2 16 - CASSYGLALVADTQYF TGTGCCAGCAGCTATGGACTAGCGTTAGTAGCAGATACGCAGTATTTT
- TRBJ2-7 TRBV6-6 14 - CASSYGGRNYEQYF TGTGCCAGCAGTTATGGAGGACGGAACTACGAGCAGTACTTC
- TRBJ2-3 TRBV5-6 13 - CASSETGADTQYF TGTGCCAGCAGCGAGACGGGGGCAGATACGCAGTATTTT
TRBD1 TRBJ2-3 TRBV18 15 - CASSLAGQGADTQYF TGTGCCAGCTCACTTGCGGGACAGGGGGCAGATACGCAGTATTTT
TRBD1 TRBJ1-1 TRBV27 17 - CASSTTLFGTVNTEAFF TGTGCCAGCAGTACCACCCTTTTCGGGACAGTGAACACTGAAGCTTTCTTT
TRBD1 TRBJ2-7 TRBV30 14 once CACHDRGVSYEQYF TGTGCCTGTCACGACAGGGGGGTCTCCTACGAGCAGTACTTC
TRBD1 TRBJ1-2 TRBV7-8 14 - CASSPGTANYGYTF TGTGCCAGCAGCCCTGGGACAGCTAACTATGGCTACACCTTC
TRBD1 TRBJ1-4 TRBV5-5 16 once CASSLVAGGTNEKLFF TGTGCCAGCAGCTTGGTTGCAGGGGGCACTAATGAAAAACTGTTTTTT
- TRBJ1-4 TRBV15 14 - CATSSRVGNEKLFF TGTGCCACCAGCAGCAGGGTTGGTAATGAAAAACTGTTTTTT
TRBD2 TRBJ2-1 TRBV6-1 15 - CASRNSGSSYNEQFF TGTGCCAGCAGAAATAGCGGGAGCTCCTACAATGAGCAGTTCTTC
- TRBJ2-7 TRBV6-1 12 - CASSWGGDEQYF TGTGCCAGCAGCTGGGGGGGCGACGAGCAGTACTTC
TRBD1 TRBJ1-2 TRBV6-5 13 - CASRRQGNYGYTF TGTGCCAGCAGAAGACAGGGAAACTATGGCTACACCTTC
TRBD1 TRBJ1-3 TRBV4-3 17 few CASSQEVARGHGNTIYF TGCGCCAGCAGCCAAGAAGTTGCAAGGGGGCACGGAAACACCATATATTTT
- TRBJ1-3 TRBV29-1 13 - CSVIGAHGNTIYF TGCAGCGTTATTGGGGCGCATGGAAACACCATATATTTT
- TRBJ1-1 TRBV18 13 - CASSRTGSTEAFF TGTGCCAGCTCAAGAACAGGGTCCACTGAAGCTTTCTTT
- TRBJ1-5 TRBV18 15 - CASSRIQENNQPQHF TGTGCCAGCTCACGGATACAGGAAAACAATCAGCCCCAGCATTTT
TRBD2 TRBJ2-3 TRBV7-9 16 once CASSLGVAGGQDTQYF TGTGCCAGCAGCTTAGGAGTAGCGGGAGGGCAAGATACGCAGTATTTT
TRBD1 TRBJ2-5 TRBV5-4 15 - CASSPGQSRGETQYF TGTGCCAGCAGCCCGGGACAGTCGAGGGGAGAGACCCAGTACTTC
TRBD1 TRBJ2-2 TRBV5-1 16 - CASSRGRDREAGELFF TGCGCCAGCAGCCGGGGCCGGGACAGGGAGGCCGGGGAGCTGTTTTTT
TRBD2 TRBJ2-1 TRBV5-1 15 - CASSVASGGLGEQFF TGCGCCAGCAGCGTGGCTAGCGGGGGACTCGGTGAGCAGTTCTTC
- TRBJ1-1 TRBV14 13 - CASSQGQNTEAFF TGTGCCAGCAGCCAGGGACAAAACACTGAAGCTTTCTTT
- TRBJ2-7 TRBV4-1 11 - CASSSTYEQYF TGCGCCAGCAGCTCAACCTACGAGCAGTACTTC
- TRBJ1-1 TRBV4-2 13 - CASSRTVNTEAFF TGTGCCAGTTCGCGGACAGTGAACACTGAAGCTTTCTTT
TRBD2 TRBJ2-1 TRBV10-1 14 - CASSLTSGSVEQFF TGCGCCAGCAGCTTGACTAGCGGGAGTGTTGAGCAGTTCTTC
TRBD2 TRBJ2-3 TRBV15 16 - CATSSRLAKSSDTQYF TGTGCCACCAGCTCTCGACTAGCGAAGAGTTCAGATACGCAGTATTTT
TRBD1 TRBJ2-7 TRBV7-9 15 - CASSEPGQGGREQYF TGTGCCAGCAGCGAGCCGGGACAGGGGGGTCGCGAGCAGTACTTC
- TRBJ2-1 TRBV18 13 - CASSPQGGIEQFF TGTGCCAGCTCACCACAGGGAGGAATTGAGCAGTTCTTC
TRBD1 TRBJ2-7 TRBV6-5 15 once CASSYRRDRAGEQYF TGTGCCAGCAGTTACCGCCGGGACAGGGCGGGGGAGCAGTACTTC
- TRBJ1-3 TRBV7-3 13 - CASSEVAGNTIYF TGTGCCAGCAGCGAGGTTGCTGGAAACACCATATATTTT
TRBD2 TRBJ2-7 TRBV5-1 19 - CASSLVQGSSSGKTYEQYF TGCGCCAGCAGCTTGGTTCAGGGGTCCTCTAGCGGGAAGACCTACGAGCAGTACTTC
TRBD2 TRBJ2-3 TRBV4-3 18 - CASSQDRAAGVSTDTQYF TGCGCCAGCAGCCAAGATCGGGCAGCGGGGGTAAGCACAGATACGCAGTATTTT
TRBD2 TRBJ2-3 TRBV15 16 - CATSRPSGRTADTQYF TGTGCCACCAGCAGACCTAGCGGGAGAACTGCAGATACGCAGTATTTT
- TRBJ1-2 TRBV20-1 11 - CSARERAGYTF TGCAGTGCTAGAGAGCGGGCTGGCTACACCTTC
TRBD1 TRBJ1-2 TRBV25-1 18 once CASSDTGARYPVNYGYTF TGTGCCAGCAGTGACACAGGGGCGCGATACCCCGTTAACTATGGCTACACCTTC
TRBD1 TRBJ2-7 TRBV6-1 15 once CATSYGTGATYEQYF TGTGCCACCAGCTACGGGACAGGGGCTACCTACGAGCAGTACTTC
TRBD2 TRBJ2-7 TRBV7-9 13 - CASSGTSSYEQYF TGTGCCAGCAGCGGGACTAGCTCCTACGAGCAGTACTTC
- TRBJ2-5 TRBV6-6 13 - CASSPGLVKTQYF TGTGCCAGCAGTCCAGGATTGGTGAAGACCCAGTACTTC
TRBD1 TRBJ2-1 TRBV7-2 15 - CASSLAGQVGYEQFF TGTGCCAGCAGCTTAGCTGGACAGGTCGGGTATGAGCAGTTCTTC
TRBD2 TRBJ2-1 TRBV9 15 - CASSAGTSGRNEQFF TGTGCCAGCAGCGCCGGGACTAGCGGTCGGAATGAGCAGTTCTTC
- TRBJ1-3 TRBV7-2 18 once CASSLVSAGRPPGNTIYF TGTGCCAGCAGCTTAGTATCGGCGGGGCGGCCTCCTGGAAACACCATATATTTT
TRBD2 TRBJ2-1 TRBV9 15 once CASSVSGSGHNEQFF TGTGCCAGCAGCGTTAGCGGGAGCGGCCACAATGAGCAGTTCTTC
- TRBJ1-1 TRBV25-1 16 once CASSENLDSKLPEAFF TGTGCCAGCAGTGAAAATCTGGACAGTAAACTCCCTGAAGCTTTCTTT
- TRBJ1-1 TRBV10-2 13 - CASRVDRNTEAFF TGCGCCAGCAGAGTCGACAGGAACACTGAAGCTTTCTTT
TRBD2 TRBJ2-7 TRBV15 15 - CATSRDSSGSGEQYF TGTGCCACCAGCAGAGATTCCAGCGGGAGTGGCGAGCAGTACTTC
TRBD2 TRBJ2-1 TRBV28 15 - CASSLTLAGGNEQFF TGTGCCAGCAGTTTAACACTAGCGGGAGGGAATGAGCAGTTCTTC
TRBD1 TRBJ1-1 TRBV6-1 15 - CASKGQGASNTEAFF TGTGCCAGCAAGGGACAGGGGGCGTCGAACACTGAAGCTTTCTTT
TRBD1 TRBJ1-6 TRBV10-1 16 - CASSESRTGANSPLHF TGCGCCAGCAGTGAGTCACGGACAGGGGCTAATTCACCCCTCCACTTT
TRBD2 TRBJ2-7 TRBV29-1 15 - CSVDGSSGGSYEQYF TGCAGCGTTGACGGATCTAGCGGGGGTTCCTACGAGCAGTACTTC
TRBD1 TRBJ2-2 TRBV4-3 17 - CASSQGSDRGNTGELFF TGCGCCAGCAGCCAAGGATCCGACAGGGGGAACACCGGGGAGCTGTTTTTT
- TRBJ1-1 TRBV2 10 - CASSARGAFF TGTGCCAGCAGTGCCCGAGGGGCTTTCTTT